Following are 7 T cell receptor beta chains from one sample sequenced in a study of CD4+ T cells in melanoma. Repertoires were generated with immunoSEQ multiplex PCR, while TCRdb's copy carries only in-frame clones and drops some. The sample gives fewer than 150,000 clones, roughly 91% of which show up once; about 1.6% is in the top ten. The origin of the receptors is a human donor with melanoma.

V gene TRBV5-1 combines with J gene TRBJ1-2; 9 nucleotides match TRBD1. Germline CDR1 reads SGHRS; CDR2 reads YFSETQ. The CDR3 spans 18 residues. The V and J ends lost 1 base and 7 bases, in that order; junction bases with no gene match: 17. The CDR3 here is CASSLNFLGQGFDGGYTF. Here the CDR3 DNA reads TGCGCCAGCAGCTTGAATTTTTTGGGACAGGGATTCGACGGTGGCTACACCTTC.

The CDR3 loop reads CAISGGGGANSNEQFF. In DNA form, the CDR3 reads TGTGCCATCAGTGGAGGCGGGGGGGCGAATAGTAATGAGCAGTTCTTC. The genes are TRBV10-3 and TRBJ2-1, with 9 nucleotides matching TRBD2. CDR3 length: 16 residues. J was trimmed by 7 bases and V by 4 bases; bases with no gene match: 11. Germline V gene lookup returns CDR1 ENHRY and CDR2 SYGVKD.

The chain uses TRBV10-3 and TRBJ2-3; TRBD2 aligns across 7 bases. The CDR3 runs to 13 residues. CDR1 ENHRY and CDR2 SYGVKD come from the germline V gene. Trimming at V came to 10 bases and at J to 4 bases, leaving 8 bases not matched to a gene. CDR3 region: CATIWTSSDTQYF. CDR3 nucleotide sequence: TGTGCCACCATTTGGACTAGTTCAGATACGCAGTATTTT.

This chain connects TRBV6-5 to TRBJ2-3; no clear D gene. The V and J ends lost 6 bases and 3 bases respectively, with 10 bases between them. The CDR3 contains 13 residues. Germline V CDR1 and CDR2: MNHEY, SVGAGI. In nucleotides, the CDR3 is TGTGCCAGCAGGCTAGGCAGGACAGATACGCAGTATTTT. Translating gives CASRLGRTDTQYF.

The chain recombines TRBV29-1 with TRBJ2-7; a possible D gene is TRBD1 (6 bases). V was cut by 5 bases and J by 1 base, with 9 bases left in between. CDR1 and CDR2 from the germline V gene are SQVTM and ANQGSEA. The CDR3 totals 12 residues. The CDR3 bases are TGCAGCGTTCGGACAGATTCCTACGAGCAGTACTTC. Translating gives CSVRTDSYEQYF.

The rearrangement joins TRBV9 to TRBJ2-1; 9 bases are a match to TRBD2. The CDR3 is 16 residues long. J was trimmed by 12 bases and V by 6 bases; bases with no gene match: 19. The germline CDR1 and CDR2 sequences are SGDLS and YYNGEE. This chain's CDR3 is CASKPGVSSGVDVQFF. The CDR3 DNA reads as TGTGCCAGCAAGCCAGGAGTGTCTAGCGGGGTAGACGTGCAGTTCTTC.

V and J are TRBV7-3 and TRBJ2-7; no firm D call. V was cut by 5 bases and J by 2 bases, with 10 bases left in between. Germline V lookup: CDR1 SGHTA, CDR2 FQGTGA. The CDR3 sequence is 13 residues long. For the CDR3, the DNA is TGTGCCAGCAGCCCGGACCCGGCCTACGAGCAGTACTTC. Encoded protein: CASSPDPAYEQYF. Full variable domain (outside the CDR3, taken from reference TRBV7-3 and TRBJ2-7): GAGVSQTPSNKVTEKGKYVELRCDPISGHTALYWYRQSLGQGPEFLIYFQGTGAADDSGLPNDRFFAVRPEGSVSTLKIQRTERGDSAVYLCASSPDPAYEQYFGPGTRLTVT.